This TCR beta chain was retrieved from a study of cytomegalovirus exposure and HLA in healthy donors. Germline V gives CDR1 LGHNA, CDR2 YNFKEQ. This CDR3 is 15 amino acids long. V shed 4 bases and J shed 6 bases, with 15 bases lying between them. This PCR relied on a set of 60 Vbeta primers and 13 Jbeta primers. Assay: immunoSEQ multiplex PCR; the TCRdb copy retains only in-frame clones and omits some. The sample data list under 90,000 clones. The chain combines TRBV4-2 with TRBJ2-2, with D possibly being TRBD2 (6 bases). The clonotype was recovered from a man aged 50 to 60 in good health and CMV-seropositive. Sequenced input: PBMCs. As DNA, the CDR3 is TGTGCCAGCAGCCGGAGGGACCATTTGGCCGGGGAGCTGTTTTTT. This sequence encodes CASSRRDHLAGELFF.